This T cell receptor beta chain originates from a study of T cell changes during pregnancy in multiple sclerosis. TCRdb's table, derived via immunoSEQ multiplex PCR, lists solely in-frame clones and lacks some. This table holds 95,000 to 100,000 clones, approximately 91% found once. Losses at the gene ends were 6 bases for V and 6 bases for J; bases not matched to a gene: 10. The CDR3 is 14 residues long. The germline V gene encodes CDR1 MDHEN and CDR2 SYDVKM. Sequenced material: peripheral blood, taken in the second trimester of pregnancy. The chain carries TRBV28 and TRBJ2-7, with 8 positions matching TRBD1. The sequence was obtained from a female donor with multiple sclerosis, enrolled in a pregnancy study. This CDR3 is CASRSAGQDVEQYF. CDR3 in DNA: TGTGCCAGCAGATCTGCGGGACAGGATGTCGAGCAGTACTTC.